This passage covers 27 T cell receptor beta chains from one sample sequenced in a study of blood T cell repertoires in COVID-19. Clones were sequenced by immunoSEQ multiplex PCR, and TCRdb holds only the in-frame ones, with some missing. The sample lists 43,000 or so clones, 86% occurring once. Input material: peripheral blood. The origin of the receptors is a man in his 60s with active or convalescent COVID-19.

This chain uses TRBV2 with TRBJ2-5; D remains unclear. V dropped 6 bases and J dropped 2 bases, with 4 bases sitting between them. This CDR3 comprises 11 residues. Germline-derived CDR1 and CDR2 are SNHLY and FYNNEI. CDR3: CASRRQETQYF. The CDR3, as DNA: TGTGCCAGCAGGCGTCAAGAGACCCAGTACTTC.

V usage is TRBV10-3 and J usage is TRBJ1-5, with D uncertain. This CDR3 comprises 15 residues. The V and J ends lost 2 bases and 4 bases respectively, with 12 bases between them. Germline values: CDR1 ENHRY, CDR2 SYGVKD. The chain's CDR3 is CAISEEGRRNQPQHF. For the CDR3, the DNA is TGTGCCATCAGTGAGGAGGGAAGAAGGAATCAGCCCCAGCATTTT.

The rearrangement joins TRBV20-1 to TRBJ2-7; D not resolved. This CDR3 is 13 amino acids long. Trimming shortened V by 3 bases and J by 0 bases, and 9 bases separated the two germline ends. From germline, CDR1 is DFQATT and CDR2 SNEGSKA (reference sequence). The chain's CDR3 is CSASPTVSYEQYF. CDR3 sequence (DNA): TGCAGTGCTAGTCCCACGGTCTCCTACGAGCAGTACTTC.

This clone has a single count. The chain has TRBV9 and TRBJ2-3; TRBD2 aligns across 9 bases. Trimming took 0 bases from V and 2 from J; bases not matched to a gene: 4. The CDR3 totals 16 residues. Germline V lookup: CDR1 SGDLS, CDR2 YYNGEE. The CDR3 DNA reads as TGTGCCAGCAGCGTAGCGGCTAGCGGGGACACAGATACGCAGTATTTT. Translating it yields CASSVAASGDTDTQYF.

V is TRBV4-2 and J is TRBJ1-5; 7 positions agree with TRBD1. With V trimmed by 0 bases and J by 9 bases, 11 bases remained unmatched. Per germline, CDR1 LGHNA and CDR2 YNFKEQ. The CDR3 is 16 amino acids. CDR3 sequence: CASSQDRGTELWPQHF. The CDR3 coding sequence is TGTGCCAGCAGCCAAGATCGAGGGACAGAACTTTGGCCCCAGCATTTT.

This clone has a handful of counts. The chain links TRBV13 to TRBJ2-1; D ambiguous. Trimming cost V 3 bases and J 7 bases, with 7 bases left between them. The germline V gene has CDR1 PRHDT and CDR2 FYEKMQ (reference sequence). This CDR3 has 12 residues. Here the CDR3 reads CASSFFLNEQFF. CDR3 nucleotides: TGTGCCAGCAGCTTTTTTCTAAATGAGCAGTTCTTC.

The rearrangement uses TRBV5-4 and TRBJ2-2; TRBD1 matches 9 bases. J lost 6 bases, V lost 5 bases, and 11 bases had no gene match. This CDR3 spans 16 amino acids. CDR1 is SGHNT and CDR2 is YYREEE in the germline V gene (reference sequence). The chain's CDR3 is CASSPPDRGLSGELFF. Written as DNA, the CDR3 is TGTGCCAGCAGTCCCCCGGACAGGGGATTATCCGGGGAGCTGTTTTTT.

The sample holds one count of this clone. The V gene is TRBV6-5, the J gene TRBJ2-7, with 8 positions matching TRBD1. There are 14 residues in the CDR3. J lost 0 bases, V lost 6 bases, and 4 bases had no gene match. Looked up from germline, CDR1 is MNHEY and CDR2 is SVGAGI. CDR3 in DNA: TGTGCCAGCAGCAGACAGGGGAGCTCCTACGAGCAGTACTTC. It translates to CASSRQGSSYEQYF.

CDR3: CAISGQGETNTEAFF. The CDR3 nucleotides read TGTGCCATCAGTGGACAGGGGGAAACGAACACTGAAGCTTTCTTT. J is TRBJ1-1 and V is TRBV10-3; 9 bases align to TRBD1. J lost 1 base, V lost 4 bases, and 4 bases had no gene match. Germline V gives CDR1 ENHRY, CDR2 SYGVKD. The CDR3 totals 15 residues.

The chain couples TRBV2 to TRBJ2-3; tentatively, D is TRBD1 (5 bases). Trimming left V 2 bases short and J 8 bases short, with 14 bases between. This CDR3 region has 14 residues. CDR1 SNHLY and CDR2 FYNNEI come from the germline V gene. The CDR3 region is CASSEYLQGGTQYF. CDR3 DNA: TGTGCCAGCAGTGAATATCTTCAGGGTGGTACGCAGTATTTT.

The V gene is TRBV20-1, the J gene TRBJ1-2, with unresolved D. The length of the CDR3 is 9 residues. With 0 bases removed from V and 14 bases from J, the gap between germline ends came to 7 bases. CDR1 and CDR2 from the germline V gene are DFQATT and SNEGSKA (reference sequence). The CDR3 sequence is CSARDRETF. CDR3 bases: TGCAGTGCTAGAGATCGGGAGACCTTC.

The CDR3 is CASSQGTEGQPQHF. CDR3 sequence (DNA): TGTGCCAGCAGCCAAGGGACAGAGGGACAGCCCCAGCATTTT. J is TRBJ1-5 and V is TRBV9, with 7 bases lining up with TRBD1. The V and J ends lost 4 bases and 7 bases, in that order; junction bases with no gene match: 8. CDR3 length: 14 residues. CDR1 is SGDLS, CDR2 YYNGEE, per germline.

This chain connects TRBV7-2 to TRBJ1-3; tentative D call: TRBD1 (5 bases). This CDR3 has 14 residues. Germline V gene sequence: CDR1 SGHTA, CDR2 FQGNSA. Trimming took off 5 bases at V and 3 bases at J, with 11 bases between the two ends. This chain's CDR3 is CASSRPGGGNTIYF. The DNA of the CDR3 is TGTGCCAGCAGCCGCCCGGGGGGTGGAAACACCATATATTTT.

The chain is built from TRBV7-8 and TRBJ2-7; maybe TRBD1 (6 bases). The germline CDR1 and CDR2 sequences are SGHVS and FQNEAQ. V was cut by 5 bases and J by 4 bases, with 15 bases left in between. The CDR3 loop spans 14 amino acids. In nucleotides, the CDR3 is TGTGCCAGCAGCGCCGGGGCAGGGGAGTACGAGCAGTACTTC. Translated, it gives CASSAGAGEYEQYF.

The chain recombines TRBV4-2 with TRBJ1-1, with 7 bases identical to TRBD1. The CDR3 loop spans 13 amino acids. Trimming cost V 4 bases and J 7 bases; bases outside gene matches: 6. CDR1 is LGHNA, CDR2 YNFKEQ, per germline. CDR3 bases: TGTGCCAGCAGCCCACGCCGGGACAGTGAAGCTTTCTTT. This translates into CASSPRRDSEAFF.

The chain employs TRBV28 and TRBJ2-3, with 8 bases identical to TRBD2. J was trimmed by 1 base and V by 3 bases; bases with no gene match: 12. CDR1 MDHEN and CDR2 SYDVKM come from the germline V gene. This CDR3 region has 18 residues. CDR3 nucleotide sequence: TGTGCCAGCAGTTTGGAGGCGGAAAGCGGGGGACGCACAGATACGCAGTATTTT. It encodes CASSLEAESGGRTDTQYF.

This chain joins TRBV20-1 and TRBJ1-2; unclear D gene. V dropped 3 bases and J dropped 14 bases, with 16 bases sitting between them. The CDR3 is 11 residues long. Looked up from germline, CDR1 is DFQATT and CDR2 is SNEGSKA (reference sequence). The CDR3 sequence is CSARDLKKWTF. The CDR3 region has the DNA TGCAGTGCTAGGGACTTGAAAAAATGGACCTTC.

The chain links TRBV7-8 to TRBJ1-4, with 8 bases aligning to TRBD1. The CDR3 extends over 15 amino acids. Germline lookup yields CDR1 SGHVS and CDR2 FQNEAQ. J lost 3 bases, V lost 4 bases, and 4 bases had no gene match. CDR3 sequence: CASSSHRGANEKLFF. The DNA for the CDR3 is TGTGCCAGCAGCTCCCACAGGGGGGCTAATGAAAAACTGTTTTTT.

The chain combines TRBV10-3 with TRBJ2-7; a possible D gene is TRBD1 (6 bases). V lost 8 bases to trimming and J lost 6 bases, with 17 bases between them. CDR1 and CDR2 (germline): ENHRY, SYGVKD. This CDR3 has 13 amino acids. CDR3 amino acids: CAIGSGTSAEQYF. The DNA for the CDR3 is TGTGCCATCGGGTCCGGGACATCCGCCGAGCAGTACTTC.

The gene calls are TRBV27 and TRBJ1-1; 12 bases line up with TRBD1. The CDR3 is made up of 15 amino acids. Trimming removed 4 bases from V and 9 bases from J; junction bases left unmatched: 9. Germline V gene lookup returns CDR1 MNHEY and CDR2 SMNVEV (reference sequence). CDR3 bases: TGTGCCAGCAGTTCCTGGGACAGGGGGCTCGAACAAGCTTTCTTT. Its protein product is CASSSWDRGLEQAFF.

This sequence joins TRBV28 and TRBJ1-1; no reliable D call. The CDR3 is 13 amino acids. Trimming left V 6 bases short and J 0 bases short, with 8 bases between. The germline V gene has CDR1 MDHEN and CDR2 SYDVKM. The CDR3 nucleotides are TGTGCCAGCAGCTCCCCCTTGAACACTGAAGCTTTCTTT. It specifies CASSSPLNTEAFF.

There are a few counts of this clone. The chain uses TRBV14 and TRBJ2-1, with TRBD2 as a possible D gene (6 bases). Germline V gene data show CDR1 as SGHDN and CDR2 as FVKESK. V dropped 4 bases and J dropped 9 bases, with 13 bases sitting between them. The CDR3 has 13 residues. CDR3 in amino acids: CASSPRGNAEQFF. Here the CDR3 DNA reads TGTGCCAGCAGCCCCCGGGGGAACGCTGAGCAGTTCTTC. Using reference TRBV14 and TRBJ2-1 for the parts outside the CDR3, the full variable domain is EAGVTQFPSHSVIEKGQTVTLRCDPISGHDNLYWYRRVMGKEIKFLLHFVKESKQDESGMPNNRFLAERTGGTYSTLKVQPAELEDSGVYFCASSPRGNAEQFFGPGTRLTVL.

The rearrangement uses TRBV7-8 and TRBJ2-7, with 9 bases fitting TRBD1. Germline trimming cut 5 bases from V and 6 bases from J; bases unmatched to any gene: 17. Germline-derived CDR1 and CDR2 are SGHVS and FQNEAQ. The CDR3 spans 17 residues. The CDR3 DNA reads TGTGCCAGCAGCACATGGACAGGGGCCCTGACCGGAGGCGAGCAGTACTTC. Residues: CASSTWTGALTGGEQYF. Complete variable domain (other parts from reference TRBV7-8 and TRBJ2-7): GAGVSQSPRYKVAKRGQDVALRCDPISGHVSLFWYQQALGQGPEFLTYFQNEAQLDKSGLPSDRFFAERPEGSVSTLKIQRTQQEDSAVYLCASSTWTGALTGGEQYFGPGTRLTVT.

The chain is built from TRBV5-1 and TRBJ1-4; D gene uncertain. Germline V lookup: CDR1 SGHRS, CDR2 YFSETQ. The CDR3 spans 15 residues. Between the trimmed V and J ends, which lost 4 bases and 0 bases, there was a span of 10 bases. In DNA, the CDR3 is TGCGCCAGCAGCCCCCTCAGTGCAACTAATGAAAAACTGTTTTTT. Its protein product is CASSPLSATNEKLFF.

The V and J genes are TRBV19 and TRBJ2-3; D might be TRBD1 (6 bases). The germline V gene encodes CDR1 LNHDA and CDR2 SQIVND (reference sequence). The CDR3 contains 18 residues. The V and J ends lost 5 bases and 0 bases respectively, with 21 bases between them. The DNA of the CDR3 is TGTGCCAGTAGTGGAGCCCTCGTCGGGACACCTAGCACAGATACGCAGTATTTT. Its translation: CASSGALVGTPSTDTQYF.

The chain has TRBV2 and TRBJ1-2; no clear D gene. Germline V lookup: CDR1 SNHLY, CDR2 FYNNEI. This CDR3 has 14 residues. The V gene lost 3 bases and the J gene lost 2 bases, with 10 bases spanning the gap. CDR3 in amino acids: CASSEGLQNYGYTF. The CDR3 coding sequence is TGTGCCAGCAGTGAGGGCCTGCAGAACTATGGCTACACCTTC.

This chain uses TRBV4-1 with TRBJ1-5, with D maybe TRBD1 (6 bases). Trimming pared 2 bases from V and 4 bases from J, leaving 6 bases between. The CDR3 totals 13 residues. Germline V gives CDR1 MGHRA, CDR2 YSYEKL. CDR3: CASSQQGNQPQHF. The CDR3 DNA sequence: TGCGCCAGCAGCCAACAGGGGAATCAGCCCCAGCATTTT.